The 31 T cell receptor beta chains below all came from one sample that was sequenced in a study of PD-1 blockade in classical Hodgkin lymphoma. The patients all showed relapse after autologous stem cell transplantation, while their brentuximab vedotin exposure varied. The assay was immunoSEQ multiplex PCR, and TCRdb's table has in-frame clones only and misses some. Of approximately 160,000 clones detected, 78% appear once; the ten largest clones hold roughly 10%. The source was peripheral blood mononuclear cells (PBMCs), collected before the second cycle of nivolumab. The receptors shown here come from a human donor with classical Hodgkin lymphoma.

The rearrangement uses TRBV6-1 and TRBJ2-3; TRBD1 aligns across 8 bases. The CDR3 is 15 residues long. V shed 5 bases and J 2 bases; nucleotides not matched to a gene: 6. CDR1 MNHNS and CDR2 SASEGT come from the germline V gene. CDR3 residues: CASSIQGVFTDTQYF. Written as DNA, the CDR3 is TGTGCCAGCAGTATACAGGGGGTCTTCACAGATACGCAGTATTTT.

J is TRBJ2-3 and V is TRBV30; 8 bases match TRBD1. V lost 5 bases to trimming and J lost 3 bases; unmatched junction nucleotides: 4. The CDR3 loop spans 13 amino acids. CDR1 GTSNPN and CDR2 SVGIG come from the germline V gene (reference sequence). CDR3 sequence (DNA): TGTGCCTGGTGCCGACAGGGGACAGATACGCAGTATTTT. Translation gives CAWCRQGTDTQYF.

The chain links TRBV18 to TRBJ1-4; unclear D gene. Trimming took off 2 bases at V and 5 bases at J, with 9 bases between the two ends. The germline CDR1 and CDR2 sequences are KGHSH and LQKENI. The CDR3 is 14 residues long. In DNA form, the CDR3 reads TGTGCCAGCTCACCAGGAGAGGACAATGAAAAACTGTTTTTT. Its translation is CASSPGEDNEKLFF.

The chain combines TRBV7-2 with TRBJ2-5; D is unclear. Trimming stripped 7 bases from V and 6 bases from J, with 18 bases between. Per the germline V gene, CDR1 is SGHTA and CDR2 is FQGNSA. The CDR3 extends over 14 amino acids. For the CDR3, the DNA is TGTGCCAGCAACAACCCCCGGACCCTGAAGACCCAGTACTTC. Amino acids: CASNNPRTLKTQYF.

The rearrangement joins TRBV10-3 to TRBJ1-2, with a possible D match to TRBD1 (5 bases). The V end lost 2 bases, the J end lost 7 bases, and 11 bases lay between the germline ends. This CDR3 has 13 residues. Germline CDR1 is ENHRY and CDR2 is SYGVKD. The DNA of the CDR3 is TGTGCCATCAGTGAGGACAGTGAAGGTGGCTACACCTTC. As protein: CAISEDSEGGYTF.

This clone was detected ten times or more. As DNA, the CDR3 is TGTGCCAGCAGTTACACCACGACAGGGGGTAACTATGGCTACACCTTC. It is translated as CASSYTTTGGNYGYTF. The chain has TRBV6-6 and TRBJ1-2; 9 nucleotides agree with TRBD1. With V trimmed by 2 bases and J by 1 base, 5 bases remained unmatched. The CDR3 runs to 16 residues. The germline V gene has CDR1 MNHNY and CDR2 SVGAGI (reference sequence).

The chain links TRBV21-1 to TRBJ2-7; TRBD1, the table's D call, lacks a check against the DNA. TRBV21-1 is marked as a pseudogene. This CDR3 is built from 16 residues. The CDR3 DNA reads TGTGCCAGCAGCACCCCCACAGGGGCAGGGTCCTACGAGCAGTACTTC. As protein: CASSTPTGAGSYEQYF.

The chain uses TRBV6-5 and TRBJ2-7; D is possibly TRBD1 or TRBD2 (7 bases each). Trimming stripped 6 bases from V and 4 bases from J, with 19 bases between. Per germline, CDR1 MNHEY and CDR2 SVGAGI. The CDR3 spans 15 residues. CDR3: CASSGGRGRSYEQYF. The CDR3 bases are TGTGCCAGCAGCGGGGGGAGGGGGCGCAGTTACGAGCAGTACTTC.

This chain's CDR3 is CSVEWGAYEQYF. The CDR3 DNA is TGCAGCGTTGAATGGGGGGCGTACGAGCAGTACTTC. The chain employs TRBV29-1 and TRBJ2-7; D may correspond to TRBD1 or TRBD2 (6 bases each). The germline V and J ends were trimmed by 2 bases and 4 bases, with 9 bases remaining between them. Germline assignment: CDR1 SQVTM and CDR2 ANQGSEA. This CDR3 has 12 amino acids.

This chain links TRBV2 with TRBJ2-4; the D gene is possibly TRBD1 (5 bases). This CDR3 has 16 residues. Looked up from germline, CDR1 is SNHLY and CDR2 is FYNNEI. The germline V and J ends were trimmed by 2 bases and 3 bases, with 14 bases remaining between them. CDR3 loop: CASSEIGAIGKNIQYF. CDR3 DNA: TGTGCCAGCAGTGAAATAGGGGCCATTGGCAAAAACATTCAGTACTTC.

The rearrangement uses TRBV6-5 and TRBJ1-2, with a possible D match to TRBD1 (6 bases). Germline lookup yields CDR1 MNHEY and CDR2 SVGAGI. The CDR3 loop spans 13 amino acids. V lost 5 bases and J 4 bases, leaving 11 bases between the germline ends. The CDR3 here is CASSPWTAYGYTF. The DNA of the CDR3 is TGTGCCAGCAGTCCGTGGACAGCCTATGGCTACACCTTC.

The rearrangement links TRBV9 to TRBJ1-5; no definite D call. The CDR3 has 14 amino acids. With 5 bases removed from V and 5 bases from J, the gap between germline ends came to 14 bases. Looked up from germline, CDR1 is SGDLS and CDR2 is YYNGEE. This CDR3 is CASSSGPEDQPQHF. In DNA, the CDR3 is TGTGCCAGCAGTTCTGGACCAGAAGATCAGCCCCAGCATTTT.

J is TRBJ2-1 and V is TRBV7-2; 8 bases are shared with TRBD2. CDR3 length equals 18 residues. Trimming at V came to 5 bases and at J to 4 bases, leaving 16 bases not matched to a gene. Germline V lookup: CDR1 SGHTA, CDR2 FQGNSA. CDR3: CASSPKRGAGGIYNEQFF. The CDR3 region has the DNA TGTGCCAGCAGCCCCAAGAGGGGCGCGGGGGGTATATACAATGAGCAGTTCTTC.

The gene calls are TRBV21-1 and TRBJ2-7. TRBV21-1 is labeled a pseudogene. The CDR3 is made up of 15 amino acids. The CDR3: CASSKRWDGTYEQYF. The DNA for the CDR3 is TGTGCCAGCAGCAAAAGGTGGGACGGCACCTACGAGCAGTACTTC.

In its sample, this clone was seen a few times. This chain links TRBV2 with TRBJ2-1; 8 nucleotides line up with TRBD2. V gave up 1 base and J gave up 6 bases; unmatched junction bases: 5. CDR1 is SNHLY, CDR2 FYNNEI, per germline. The CDR3 runs 15 residues. The CDR3 DNA follows: TGTGCCAGCAGTGAAGGCCCAGCGGGGGTCAATGAGCAGTTCTTC. Its translation: CASSEGPAGVNEQFF.

This clone was observed a single time. This sequence joins TRBV5-1 and TRBJ1-2; the match to TRBD1 covers 7 bases. The CDR3 totals 14 residues. V shed 0 bases, J shed 4 bases, and the junction held 3 bases outside the gene matches. CDR1 is SGHRS, CDR2 YFSETQ, per germline. The CDR3 bases are TGCGCCAGCAGCTTGGCTGACAGGGTCTATGGCTACACCTTC. It codes for CASSLADRVYGYTF.

This clone was picked up a small number of times. The chain recombines TRBV7-3 with TRBJ2-3; no definite D call. CDR1 and CDR2 from the germline V gene are SGHTA and FQGTGA. The V end was cut by 2 bases, the J end by 4 bases, with 7 bases between. CDR3 length: 13 amino acids. CDR3 in DNA: TGTGCCAGCAGCTTAGTTTATCCAGATACGCAGTATTTT. It codes for CASSLVYPDTQYF.

This clone was counted between two and nine times. V usage is TRBV18 and J usage is TRBJ2-7, with 7 nucleotides matching TRBD1. Germline trimming cut 3 bases from V and 0 bases from J; bases unmatched to any gene: 5. Germline CDR1 reads KGHSH; CDR2 reads LQKENI. CDR3 length: 15 residues. CDR3 amino acids: CASSPTGQSSYEQYF. The CDR3 DNA reads as TGTGCCAGCTCACCTACGGGACAGAGCTCCTACGAGCAGTACTTC.

This clone has just a few counts. This chain connects TRBV23-1 to TRBJ1-5, with D perhaps TRBD1 (5 bases). TRBV23-1 is assigned to the ORF class and has an uncertain function. The CDR3 loop spans 16 amino acids. V was clipped by 1 base and J by 3 bases, with 13 bases between them. CDR3 bases: TGCGCCAGCAGTCAATGGGTCGCCAGGGTCAATCAGCCCCAGCATTTT. As protein: CASSQWVARVNQPQHF.

V is TRBV9 and J is TRBJ2-3, with D perhaps matching TRBD1 (6 bases). Germline V lookup: CDR1 SGDLS, CDR2 YYNGEE. Trimming took 0 bases from V and 4 from J, leaving 12 bases between them. This CDR3 region has 15 residues. This CDR3 is CASSVVGGNADTQYF. The CDR3 DNA reads as TGTGCCAGCAGCGTAGTAGGGGGAAACGCAGATACGCAGTATTTT.

This clone has just one count. The chain links TRBV9 to TRBJ2-5; 8 nucleotides align to TRBD2. This CDR3 has 16 amino acids. V was pared by 0 bases and J by 5 bases, with 9 bases of the junction left unmatched. From germline, CDR1 is SGDLS and CDR2 YYNGEE. CDR3 sequence reads: CASSVEAGGGRETQYF. The DNA for the CDR3 is TGTGCCAGCAGCGTAGAGGCGGGAGGAGGGAGGGAGACCCAGTACTTC.

The rearrangement links TRBV19 to TRBJ2-2; D may match TRBD1 or TRBD2 (6 bases each). The length of the CDR3 is 16 residues. The V gene's germline CDR1 is LNHDA and CDR2 SQIVND (reference sequence). Trimming cost V 3 bases and J 3 bases, with 14 bases left between them. DNA for the CDR3: TGTGCCAGTAGTATGTACGGGGGCTTTGACACCGGGGAGCTGTTTTTT. Protein product: CASSMYGGFDTGELFF.

As concerns this clone: At one end, the junction sequence differs from germline, possibly due to a read error. V gene TRBV7-7 combines with J gene TRBJ2-5, with 9 bases matching TRBD2. From germline, CDR1 is SSHAT and CDR2 FNYEAQ (reference sequence). The CDR3 is 16 amino acids. Here the CDR3 DNA reads TGTGCTAGCAGCTTAGGGTTAGCGGGGGCGCGAGAGACCCAGTACTTC. Amino acid sequence: CASSLGLAGARETQYF.

The chain links TRBV7-3 to TRBJ1-1; 9 nucleotides agree with TRBD1. This CDR3 is 17 amino acids long. Trimming removed 4 bases from V and 5 bases from J; junction bases left unmatched: 14. Germline values: CDR1 SGHTA, CDR2 FQGTGA. The CDR3 DNA follows: TGTGCCAGCAGCTGTCCTCCTAGGGACAGGGAGGAGACTGAAGCTTTCTTT. Protein sequence: CASSCPPRDREETEAFF.

The gene calls are TRBV7-6 and TRBJ2-7, with TRBD2 identical over 8 bases. J was trimmed by 2 bases and V by 1 base; bases with no gene match: 4. Germline loops: CDR1 SGHVS, CDR2 FNYEAQ. This CDR3 comprises 15 residues. The chain's CDR3 is CASSLVAGSPYEQYF. The CDR3 region has the DNA TGTGCCAGCAGCTTAGTAGCGGGATCCCCCTACGAGCAGTACTTC.

This clone was found once. The chain couples TRBV6-5 to TRBJ1-4; TRBD1 matches at 8 bases. The trim removed 2 bases at V and 8 bases at J, leaving 7 bases unmatched. The germline CDR1 and CDR2 sequences are MNHEY and SVGAGI. The CDR3 consists of 15 residues. The CDR3 reads CASSYADRVGEKLFF. CDR3 in DNA: TGTGCCAGCAGTTACGCGGACAGGGTGGGAGAAAAACTGTTTTTT.

The chain employs TRBV7-6 and TRBJ2-5; D possibly corresponds to TRBD2 (5 bases). V was pared by 5 bases and J by 0 bases, with 10 bases between. CDR3 length equals 14 residues. Per the germline V gene, CDR1 is SGHVS and CDR2 is FNYEAQ. The CDR3 nucleotides read TGTGCCAGCAGCCTCCCCGGGAACCAAGAGACCCAGTACTTC. Translated, it gives CASSLPGNQETQYF.

Comments on this clone: Sequence at one end of the junction differs from germline and may be a read error. The CDR3 DNA sequence: TGTGCTAGCAGCCCCGGACGGAGAGTCACAGATACGCAGTATTTT. This sequence encodes CASSPGRRVTDTQYF. The rearrangement links TRBV7-7 to TRBJ2-3, with D hard to call. CDR3 length: 15 amino acids. Germline values: CDR1 SSHAT, CDR2 FNYEAQ (reference sequence). The whole variable domain, filled in from reference TRBV7-7 and TRBJ2-3, reads GAGVSQSPRYKVTKRGQDVTLRCDPISSHATLYWYQQALGQGPEFLTYFNYEAQPDKSGLPSDRFSAERPEGSISTLTIQRTEQRDSAMYRCASSPGRRVTDTQYFGPGTRLTVL.

This clone was counted between two and nine times. The V and J genes are TRBV10-3 and TRBJ1-5, with unresolved D. This CDR3 is built from 13 residues. V was clipped by 10 bases and J by 2 bases, with 12 bases between them. The germline gives CDR1 ENHRY, CDR2 SYGVKD. CDR3 region: CASRPGGNQPQHF. The CDR3 DNA reads TGTGCCAGCAGACCGGGTGGCAATCAGCCCCAGCATTTT.

The genes are TRBV4-2 and TRBJ2-3; D tentatively fits TRBD1 or TRBD2 (6 bases each). The CDR3 has 16 residues. Trimming removed 8 bases from V and 2 bases from J, with 20 bases in between. From germline, CDR1 is LGHNA and CDR2 YNFKEQ. The CDR3 coding sequence is TGTGCCAGCTCCGTGGAGGGGGACCACCTCACAGATACGCAGTATTTT. Protein: CASSVEGDHLTDTQYF.

This rearrangement joins TRBV5-4 to TRBJ1-6, with TRBD1 matching over 9 bases. The junction had 0 bases not matched to a gene; V was cut back by 0 bases and J by 5 bases. Germline CDR1 SGHNT, CDR2 YYREEE (reference sequence). The CDR3 has 15 residues. CDR3 region: CASSLDRGHNSPLHF. The CDR3 coding sequence is TGTGCCAGCAGCTTGGACAGGGGGCATAATTCACCCCTCCACTTT.